These T cell receptor beta chains were read from a single sample in a study of blood T cell repertoires in COVID-19. Sequencing was performed with immunoSEQ multiplex PCR; in TCRdb, only in-frame clones are kept and a portion is missing. The data show 130,000 or so clones, over 60% seen once. The source material was peripheral blood. These receptors came from a human donor in a cohort sampled during active COVID-19. The CDR3 runs from the conserved cysteine through the conserved F or W. Each record gives: J gene, V gene, D gene, clone size, CDR3 protein, CDR3 DNA. A D gene is named only where the DNA matches it firmly. Clone size, where shown, is once, few, many, or a class for clones that have expanded.

j_call: TRBJ2-1
v_call: TRBV9
d_call: TRBD2
clone_size: once
cdr3_aa: CASSVGAAGGLEQFF
cdr3_nt: TGTGCCAGCAGCGTAGGTGCCGCGGGGGGCCTCGAGCAGTTCTTC

j_call: TRBJ2-7
v_call: TRBV7-8
d_call: NA
clone_size: NA
cdr3_aa: CASSLDSNYEQYF
cdr3_nt: TGTGCCAGCAGCTTAGACTCCAATTACGAGCAGTACTTC

j_call: TRBJ2-5
v_call: TRBV10-1
d_call: NA
clone_size: once
cdr3_aa: CASSRTEKETQYF
cdr3_nt: TGCGCCAGCAGTAGGACAGAAAAAGAGACCCAGTACTTC

j_call: TRBJ1-6
v_call: TRBV27
d_call: TRBD1
clone_size: NA
cdr3_aa: CASSFEGAPTPLHF
cdr3_nt: TGTGCCAGCAGTTTCGAGGGGGCCCCGACACCCCTCCACTTT

j_call: TRBJ2-7
v_call: TRBV18
d_call: NA
clone_size: NA
cdr3_aa: CASSPRGTPTYEQYF
cdr3_nt: TGTGCCAGCTCACCTCGCGGGACTCCCACCTACGAGCAGTACTTC

j_call: TRBJ2-7
v_call: TRBV2
d_call: NA
clone_size: NA
cdr3_aa: CASNRGGQPNEQYF
cdr3_nt: TGTGCCAGCAATAGAGGGGGACAACCAAACGAGCAGTACTTC

j_call: TRBJ2-3
v_call: TRBV3-1/TRBV3-2
d_call: TRBD2
clone_size: NA
cdr3_aa: CASSQDYAGGTDTQYF
cdr3_nt: TGTGCCAGCAGCCAAGATTACGCGGGGGGCACAGATACGCAGTATTTT

j_call: TRBJ1-5
v_call: TRBV6-6
d_call: TRBD1
clone_size: once
cdr3_aa: CASKGQDHQPQHF
cdr3_nt: TGTGCCAGCAAGGGACAGGACCATCAGCCCCAGCATTTT

j_call: TRBJ2-7
v_call: TRBV5-4
d_call: TRBD2
clone_size: NA
cdr3_aa: CASSAGTSSYEQYF
cdr3_nt: TGTGCCAGCAGCGCCGGGACTAGCTCCTACGAGCAGTACTTC

j_call: TRBJ1-1
v_call: TRBV5-1
d_call: NA
clone_size: NA
cdr3_aa: CASSLQNTNTEAFF
cdr3_nt: TGCGCCAGCAGCTTGCAGAATACGAACACTGAAGCTTTCTTT

j_call: TRBJ2-1
v_call: TRBV20-1
d_call: TRBD2
clone_size: NA
cdr3_aa: CSASMGEGLENEQFF
cdr3_nt: TGCAGTGCTAGTATGGGGGAGGGCCTAGAGAATGAGCAGTTCTTC

j_call: TRBJ1-6
v_call: TRBV11-2
d_call: TRBD1
clone_size: NA
cdr3_aa: CASTVTGDSPLHF
cdr3_nt: TGTGCCAGCACCGTCACAGGGGATTCACCCCTCCACTTT

j_call: TRBJ1-2
v_call: TRBV2
d_call: NA
clone_size: NA
cdr3_aa: CASSGADNYGYTF
cdr3_nt: TGTGCCAGCAGTGGCGCGGATAACTATGGCTACACCTTC

j_call: TRBJ1-1
v_call: TRBV4-1
d_call: NA
clone_size: NA
cdr3_aa: CASSQDRAGGTEAFF
cdr3_nt: TGCGCCAGCAGCCAAGACAGGGCCGGGGGCACTGAAGCTTTCTTT

j_call: TRBJ1-1
v_call: TRBV5-1
d_call: NA
clone_size: NA
cdr3_aa: CASSLAQGQTEAFF
cdr3_nt: TGCGCCAGCAGCTTGGCTCAGGGGCAGACTGAAGCTTTCTTT

j_call: TRBJ2-7
v_call: TRBV12-5
d_call: NA
clone_size: NA
cdr3_aa: CASAFWGGSYEQYF
cdr3_nt: TGTGCTAGTGCTTTCTGGGGAGGATCCTACGAGCAGTACTTC

j_call: TRBJ1-1
v_call: TRBV30
d_call: NA
clone_size: once
cdr3_aa: CAWSVLQDTEAFF
cdr3_nt: TGTGCCTGGAGTGTACTCCAAGACACTGAAGCTTTCTTT

j_call: TRBJ2-7
v_call: TRBV19
d_call: TRBD1
clone_size: NA
cdr3_aa: CASSIQGAGYEQYF
cdr3_nt: TGTGCCAGTAGTATCCAGGGGGCGGGCTACGAGCAGTACTTC

j_call: TRBJ2-3
v_call: TRBV5-5
d_call: TRBD2
clone_size: once
cdr3_aa: CASSSELAGGSDTQYF
cdr3_nt: TGTGCCAGCAGCTCCGAACTAGCGGGGGGTTCAGATACGCAGTATTTT

j_call: TRBJ2-7
v_call: TRBV11-2
d_call: TRBD1
clone_size: NA
cdr3_aa: CASSSPDREQYF
cdr3_nt: TGTGCCAGCAGCTCCCCGGACAGGGAGCAGTACTTC

j_call: TRBJ2-7
v_call: TRBV7-9
d_call: TRBD1
clone_size: NA
cdr3_aa: CASSPTGDPYEQYF
cdr3_nt: TGTGCCAGCAGCCCAACAGGGGATCCCTACGAGCAGTACTTC

j_call: TRBJ1-6
v_call: TRBV28
d_call: NA
clone_size: NA
cdr3_aa: CASNPQGRGNSPLHF
cdr3_nt: TGTGCCAGCAACCCCCAGGGGCGTGGGAATTCACCCCTCCACTTT

j_call: TRBJ2-7
v_call: TRBV7-9
d_call: TRBD1
clone_size: NA
cdr3_aa: CASSLGQGQGYEQYF
cdr3_nt: TGTGCCAGCAGCTTAGGTCAAGGACAGGGCTACGAGCAGTACTTC

j_call: TRBJ2-7
v_call: TRBV13
d_call: NA
clone_size: NA
cdr3_aa: CASSLDRFYEQYF
cdr3_nt: TGTGCCAGCAGCTTAGACAGGTTCTACGAGCAGTACTTC

j_call: TRBJ2-7
v_call: TRBV29-1
d_call: NA
clone_size: NA
cdr3_aa: CSVEGLAYEQYF
cdr3_nt: TGCAGCGTTGAAGGCCTAGCCTACGAGCAGTACTTC

j_call: TRBJ1-1
v_call: TRBV28
d_call: NA
clone_size: few
cdr3_aa: CASSSTGTEAFF
cdr3_nt: TGTGCCAGCAGTTCGACAGGCACTGAAGCTTTCTTT

j_call: TRBJ2-7
v_call: TRBV27
d_call: NA
clone_size: NA
cdr3_aa: CASSSGLNSYEQYF
cdr3_nt: TGTGCCAGCAGTTCCGGACTAAACTCCTACGAGCAGTACTTC

j_call: TRBJ1-1
v_call: TRBV7-9
d_call: NA
clone_size: NA
cdr3_aa: CASSFLTGQTEAFF
cdr3_nt: TGTGCCAGCAGCTTCCTGACAGGACAAACTGAAGCTTTCTTT

j_call: TRBJ2-5
v_call: TRBV6-6
d_call: NA
clone_size: NA
cdr3_aa: CASSTTTRGFQETQYF
cdr3_nt: TGTGCCAGCAGTACCACGACTAGGGGCTTTCAAGAGACCCAGTACTTC

j_call: TRBJ2-7
v_call: TRBV2
d_call: TRBD2
clone_size: NA
cdr3_aa: CASSVRGGEQYF
cdr3_nt: TGTGCCAGCAGTGTTCGGGGGGGCGAGCAGTACTTC

j_call: TRBJ1-2
v_call: TRBV19
d_call: NA
clone_size: NA
cdr3_aa: CASSIGSREGYTF
cdr3_nt: TGTGCCAGTAGTATAGGTAGCAGGGAAGGCTACACCTTC

j_call: TRBJ2-6
v_call: TRBV7-8
d_call: TRBD1
clone_size: NA
cdr3_aa: CASSQTGTGGVLTF
cdr3_nt: TGTGCCAGCAGCCAAACAGGGACAGGGGGCGTCCTGACTTTC

j_call: TRBJ2-1
v_call: TRBV14
d_call: NA
clone_size: NA
cdr3_aa: CASSQEGRGAYYNEQFF
cdr3_nt: TGTGCCAGCAGCCAAGAAGGCCGGGGGGCATACTACAATGAGCAGTTCTTC

j_call: TRBJ2-7
v_call: TRBV30
d_call: TRBD2
clone_size: NA
cdr3_aa: CAWELAGSPGGSEQYF
cdr3_nt: TGTGCCTGGGAGCTAGCGGGCTCCCCCGGAGGAAGCGAGCAGTACTTC

j_call: TRBJ1-6
v_call: TRBV3-1/TRBV3-2
d_call: NA
clone_size: NA
cdr3_aa: CASSQEGQGGSPLHF
cdr3_nt: TGTGCCAGCAGCCAAGAAGGTCAGGGAGGCTCACCCCTCCACTTT

j_call: TRBJ2-5
v_call: TRBV3-1/TRBV3-2
d_call: TRBD2
clone_size: NA
cdr3_aa: CASSQGGPGGYETQYF
cdr3_nt: TGTGCCAGCAGCCAAGGTGGACCGGGAGGTTATGAGACCCAGTACTTC

j_call: TRBJ2-7
v_call: TRBV5-8
d_call: TRBD1
clone_size: NA
cdr3_aa: CASSDLETGLSYEQYF
cdr3_nt: TGTGCCAGCAGCGACCTCGAGACAGGGCTCTCCTACGAGCAGTACTTC

j_call: TRBJ1-1
v_call: TRBV6-1
d_call: NA
clone_size: NA
cdr3_aa: CASSEAQGNTEAFF
cdr3_nt: TGTGCCAGCAGTGAAGCCCAGGGGAACACTGAAGCTTTCTTT

j_call: TRBJ1-1
v_call: TRBV19
d_call: NA
clone_size: NA
cdr3_aa: CASGKGLLPEAFF
cdr3_nt: TGTGCCAGTGGCAAGGGACTTCTTCCCGAAGCTTTCTTT

j_call: TRBJ2-6
v_call: TRBV19
d_call: NA
clone_size: NA
cdr3_aa: CASSPTGQTSSGANVLTF
cdr3_nt: TGTGCCAGTAGCCCGACGGGACAGACTAGCTCTGGGGCCAACGTCCTGACTTTC

j_call: TRBJ2-7
v_call: TRBV5-1
d_call: TRBD1
clone_size: NA
cdr3_aa: CASSFGQGAQEQYF
cdr3_nt: TGCGCCAGCAGCTTCGGACAGGGGGCTCAAGAGCAGTACTTC

j_call: TRBJ1-2
v_call: TRBV24-1
d_call: NA
clone_size: NA
cdr3_aa: CATTPGRFLGSYGYTF
cdr3_nt: TGTGCCACCACCCCGGGGAGGTTTCTGGGGAGCTATGGCTACACCTTC

j_call: TRBJ1-3
v_call: TRBV7-2
d_call: NA
clone_size: once
cdr3_aa: CASSPWGGGGNTIYF
cdr3_nt: TGTGCCAGCAGCCCCTGGGGGGGCGGTGGAAACACCATATATTTT

j_call: TRBJ1-1
v_call: TRBV28
d_call: NA
clone_size: NA
cdr3_aa: CASWGRGLDEAFF
cdr3_nt: TGTGCCAGCTGGGGGAGGGGCCTCGACGAAGCTTTCTTT

j_call: TRBJ1-5
v_call: TRBV5-1
d_call: TRBD1
clone_size: NA
cdr3_aa: CASPQGARQPQHF
cdr3_nt: TGCGCCAGCCCTCAGGGGGCGCGTCAGCCCCAGCATTTT

j_call: TRBJ2-7
v_call: TRBV12-3/TRBV12-4
d_call: NA
clone_size: NA
cdr3_aa: CASSFTRDEQYF
cdr3_nt: TGTGCCAGCAGTTTTACCAGGGACGAGCAGTACTTC

j_call: TRBJ1-2
v_call: TRBV24-1
d_call: NA
clone_size: NA
cdr3_aa: CATSDTGRSYTF
cdr3_nt: TGTGCCACCAGTGATACAGGGAGAAGCTACACCTTC

j_call: TRBJ2-1
v_call: TRBV18
d_call: TRBD2
clone_size: NA
cdr3_aa: CASSPFRSGHLAGGRSSYNEQFF
cdr3_nt: TGTGCCAGCTCACCTTTTCGTTCGGGTCATCTAGCGGGGGGCCGGAGCTCCTACAATGAGCAGTTCTTC

j_call: TRBJ1-4
v_call: TRBV28
d_call: TRBD1
clone_size: few
cdr3_aa: CASSLEQGAFEKLFF
cdr3_nt: TGTGCCAGCAGTTTAGAGCAGGGGGCTTTTGAAAAACTGTTTTTT

j_call: TRBJ1-3
v_call: TRBV30
d_call: NA
clone_size: NA
cdr3_aa: CAWGAFSGNTIYF
cdr3_nt: TGTGCCTGGGGGGCCTTCTCTGGAAACACCATATATTTT

j_call: TRBJ1-2
v_call: TRBV19
d_call: NA
clone_size: NA
cdr3_aa: CASKAGGSYGYTF
cdr3_nt: TGTGCCAGTAAGGCCGGGGGTAGCTATGGCTACACCTTC

j_call: TRBJ1-4
v_call: TRBV6-5
d_call: NA
clone_size: NA
cdr3_aa: CASKRTATNEKLFF
cdr3_nt: TGTGCCAGCAAGAGGACAGCAACTAATGAAAAACTGTTTTTT

j_call: TRBJ2-2
v_call: TRBV28
d_call: TRBD2
clone_size: NA
cdr3_aa: CATSSSGDTNTGELFF
cdr3_nt: TGTGCCACCTCTTCTAGCGGTGATACGAACACCGGGGAGCTGTTTTTT